The following is a T cell receptor beta chain sequence with its context. Its target is not known. The data derive from a study of T cell repertoires in cytomegalovirus infection. Overall study: Both a matching HLA type and CMV infection were indicated by public TCR beta signatures.

TCRdb called the reads again in MiXCR, with one record for every CDR3 protein. The data show approximately 730,000 distinct CDR3 sequences, 30% to 35% seen once. The CDR3 loop spans 15 amino acids. Germline values: CDR1 MNHNS, CDR2 SASEGT. J lost 3 bases, V lost 5 bases, and 6 bases had no gene match. Study-level points and caveats: In two of eight donors, the top clonotype was HLA-C-restricted CMV-specific. Carriers of CMV and the relevant HLA type were discriminated by public TCR beta frequency.

The chain carries TRBV6-1 and TRBJ2-4; 8 bases are a match to TRBD1. This specimen was cultured PBMCs, taken from culture after CMV antigen stimulation. The receptor comes from a human donor in good health (CMV status not recorded). Some clones in this sample may be carry-over from other donors' samples. CDR3 DNA sequence: TGTGCCAGCAGTCTGGGACAGGACGGCAAAAACATTCAGTACTTC. This translates into CASSLGQDGKNIQYF.